These 19 T cell receptor beta chains share one sample of origin, sequenced in a study of blood T cell repertoires in COVID-19. The repertoire was sequenced with immunoSEQ multiplex PCR; TCRdb's copy has only in-frame clones and lacks some. The sample holds around 480,000 clones, about nine tenths seen once. Sequenced material: PBMCs or T cells enriched from blood (not recorded which). Source of these receptors: a woman aged 18-29 years who had recovered from COVID-19.

This clone was observed once. The chain is built from TRBV5-4 and TRBJ1-2, with 7 bases aligning to TRBD1. The V segment lost 3 bases and the J segment 5 bases; nucleotides outside the gene matches: 13. This CDR3 has 16 residues. Looked up from germline, CDR1 is SGHNT and CDR2 is YYREEE (reference sequence). The DNA for the CDR3 is TGTGCCAGCAGCTCCGACGGCGGCGGGACAGAGTATGGCTACACCTTC. Translated, it gives CASSSDGGGTEYGYTF.

J is TRBJ2-1 and V is TRBV2; 9 bases are a match to TRBD2. Unmatched junction bases numbered 5, after V lost 2 bases and J lost 3 bases. The CDR3 has 16 amino acids. The germline gives CDR1 SNHLY, CDR2 FYNNEI. The DNA of the CDR3 is TGTGCCAGCAGTGAACGAGCGGGGGGCCACTACAATGAGCAGTTCTTC. Translated, it gives CASSERAGGHYNEQFF.

This chain links TRBV15 with TRBJ2-5; 11 nucleotides match TRBD2. Germline V gives CDR1 LNHNV, CDR2 YYDKDF (reference sequence). J was trimmed by 7 bases and V by 0 bases; bases with no gene match: 4. The CDR3 runs 15 residues. The CDR3 nucleotides read TGTGCCACCAGCAGAGAACTAGCGGGGGAAGGGACCCAGTACTTC. It specifies CATSRELAGEGTQYF.

This rearrangement joins TRBV12-3 or TRBV12-4 to TRBJ1-1; D not certain. The CDR3 loop spans 13 amino acids. Trimming left V 4 bases short and J 6 bases short, with 12 bases between. CDR3 nucleotide sequence: TGTGCCAGCAGTTGGGCCAGTTTGGCTGAAGCTTTCTTT. Protein sequence: CASSWASLAEAFF.

This clone occurred once. Here the CDR3 DNA reads TGCGCCAGCAGCTTCAGCGGGGCAGGGGCGGTAGCCGGGGAGCTGTTTTTT. It specifies CASSFSGAGAVAGELFF. The rearrangement uses TRBV5-1 and TRBJ2-2, with D tentatively TRBD2 (7 bases). Per the germline V gene, CDR1 is SGHRS and CDR2 is YFSETQ. V was clipped by 2 bases and J by 6 bases, with 20 bases between them. This CDR3 contains 17 residues.

In nucleotides, the CDR3 is TGTGCCAGCAGGACTAGCGGGGGGGTAGAGACCCAGTACTTC. As protein: CASRTSGGVETQYF. This chain joins TRBV6-5 and TRBJ2-5; 14 nucleotides align to TRBD2. This CDR3 has 14 amino acids. V dropped 6 bases and J dropped 4; count of bases not matched to a gene: 1. CDR1 is MNHEY and CDR2 is SVGAGI in the germline V gene.

The sample holds one count of this clone. V usage is TRBV27 and J usage is TRBJ1-1; 8 bases are shared with TRBD1. Looked up from germline, CDR1 is MNHEY and CDR2 is SMNVEV (reference sequence). The CDR3 totals 16 residues. V trimming: 4 bases; J trimming: 5 bases; junction bases outside the gene matches: 12. The CDR3 sequence is CASSSSGQGEGTEAFF. DNA for the CDR3: TGTGCCAGCAGTTCCTCCGGACAGGGTGAGGGAACTGAAGCTTTCTTT.

The chain recombines TRBV4-1 with TRBJ2-5; TRBD1 aligns across 8 bases. The V gene's germline CDR1 is MGHRA and CDR2 YSYEKL. Trimming took 1 base from V and 1 from J; bases not matched to a gene: 8. This CDR3 has 17 residues. The CDR3 region is CASSQGRARGLQETQYF. Written as DNA, the CDR3 is TGCGCCAGCAGCCAAGGGCGGGCCAGGGGGCTCCAAGAGACCCAGTACTTC.

This chain connects TRBV19 to TRBJ1-2, with D tentatively TRBD1 (5 bases). V lost 10 bases, J lost 5 bases, and 14 bases lay in between. In germline, CDR1 is LNHDA, CDR2 SQIVND (reference sequence). CDR3 length: 12 amino acids. The CDR3 bases are TGTGCCAAAACGGGGGTAAGATATGGCTACACCTTC. This translates into CAKTGVRYGYTF.

The chain combines TRBV7-9 with TRBJ2-1; 8 bases are a match to TRBD2. CDR1 SEHNR and CDR2 FQNEAQ come from the germline V gene (reference sequence). J lost 6 bases, V lost 4 bases, and 11 bases had no gene match. This CDR3 has 16 amino acids. CDR3 in DNA: TGTGCCAGCAGCTCTTTGAGCGGGGGTCCGGCCAATGAGCAGTTCTTC. Translation: CASSSLSGGPANEQFF. Full variable domain (missing parts from reference TRBV7-9 and TRBJ2-1): DTGVSQNPRHKITKRGQNVTFRCDPISEHNRLYWYRQTLGQGPEFLTYFQNEAQLEKSRLLSDRFSAERPKGSFSTLEIQRTEQGDSAMYLCASSSLSGGPANEQFFGPGTRLTVL.

The chain combines TRBV5-5 with TRBJ2-5; TRBD1 matches at 7 bases. In germline, CDR1 is SGHKS, CDR2 YYEKEE (reference sequence). J was trimmed by 3 bases and V by 4 bases; bases with no gene match: 12. This CDR3 is built from 16 residues. The CDR3 DNA reads as TGTGCCAGCAGCCAATGGCCCAAAACAGGGGAAGAGACCCAGTACTTC. Amino acids: CASSQWPKTGEETQYF.

V gene TRBV9 combines with J gene TRBJ2-5, with a possible D match to TRBD2 (5 bases). Trimming cost V 2 bases and J 2 bases, with 7 bases left between them. This CDR3 has 13 residues. Germline CDR1 and CDR2: SGDLS and YYNGEE. This CDR3 reads CASSVSGQETQYF. The CDR3 region has the DNA TGTGCCAGCAGCGTGAGCGGACAAGAGACCCAGTACTTC. Combining the CDR3 with reference TRBV9 and TRBJ2-5 gives the whole variable domain DSGVTQTPKHLITATGQRVTLRCSPRSGDLSVYWYQQSLDQGLQFLIQYYNGEERAKGNILERFSAQQFPDLHSELNLSSLELGDSALYFCASSVSGQETQYFGPGTRLLVL.

The chain combines TRBV10-2 with TRBJ2-1; 8 nucleotides align to TRBD1. V lost 3 bases and J lost 7; bases outside the gene matches: 8. The CDR3 is made up of 15 amino acids. CDR1 and CDR2 from the germline V gene are WSHSY and SAAADI. The CDR3 region has the DNA TGCGCCAGCAGTGAATTGGAGACAGGGGAGAATGAGCAGTTCTTC. Translated: CASSELETGENEQFF.

This chain connects TRBV5-5 to TRBJ2-2; D remains ambiguous. V shed 4 bases and J shed 2 bases, with 9 bases lying between them. This CDR3 contains 14 residues. CDR1 and CDR2 (germline): SGHKS, YYEKEE (reference sequence). The CDR3 region has the DNA TGTGCCAGCAGCCTATTACTAAACACCGGGGAGCTGTTTTTT. This gives the protein CASSLLLNTGELFF.

The CDR3 protein is CASSIGRGAEQYF. The CDR3 nucleotides are TGTGCCAGTAGTATTGGGAGGGGAGCCGAGCAGTACTTC. The chain uses TRBV19 and TRBJ2-7; 7 nucleotides agree with TRBD2. Germline assignment: CDR1 LNHDA and CDR2 SQIVND (reference sequence). The CDR3 is 13 amino acids. Losses at the gene ends were 3 bases for V and 6 bases for J; bases not matched to a gene: 5.

This chain uses TRBV6-6 with TRBJ1-5; D is possibly TRBD1 (5 bases). There are 14 residues in the CDR3. Per germline, CDR1 MNHNY and CDR2 SVGAGI (reference sequence). Trimming left V 6 bases short and J 7 bases short, with 16 bases between. CDR3 sequence (DNA): TGTGCCAGCAGCAAGTTGCAGGGTGGCCAGCCCCAGCATTTT. This gives the protein CASSKLQGGQPQHF.

The J gene is TRBJ1-1, the V gene TRBV5-6; 10 bases line up with TRBD1. The CDR3 runs 17 residues. J lost 0 bases, V lost 4 bases, and 9 bases had no gene match. The V gene's germline CDR1 is SGHDT and CDR2 YYEEEE. The CDR3 loop reads CASSPDRGGLVNTEAFF. Here the CDR3 DNA reads TGTGCCAGCAGCCCGGACAGGGGGGGGTTGGTGAACACTGAAGCTTTCTTT.

The chain couples TRBV28 to TRBJ2-2; TRBD1 aligns across 8 bases. J lost 1 base, V lost 7 bases, and 11 bases had no gene match. CDR3 size: 17 residues. The V gene's germline CDR1 is MDHEN and CDR2 SYDVKM. CDR3 protein: CASTPLPGQGNTGELFF. Written as DNA, the CDR3 is TGTGCCAGCACCCCCCTTCCTGGACAGGGGAACACCGGGGAGCTGTTTTTT.

V is TRBV19 and J is TRBJ1-1; tentatively, D is TRBD1 (6 bases). This CDR3 region has 17 residues. The V gene's germline CDR1 is LNHDA and CDR2 SQIVND (reference sequence). Between the trimmed V and J ends, which lost 10 bases and 0 bases, there was a span of 24 bases. CDR3 sequence reads: CATFTRGPAGVNTEAFF. The DNA for the CDR3 is TGTGCCACTTTTACCAGGGGACCAGCAGGAGTGAACACTGAAGCTTTCTTT.